This T cell receptor beta chain stems from a study of blood T cell repertoires in COVID-19. Study overall: Spain, Italy and the United States supplied samples that represented acute and convalescent COVID-19.

Methods used by the authors: Counts of nucleated cells, estimated from reference gene primer amplification, were obtained. This table comes from immunoSEQ multiplex PCR, and its TCRdb copy is limited to in-frame clones, with some not included. For V, J and clone size, that table is used; D and trimming come from the DNA. The sample contains over 130,000 clones, approximately 88% of which appear only once. Trimming shortened V by 0 bases and J by 7 bases, and 14 bases separated the two germline ends. Germline CDR1 and CDR2: SGHRS and YFSETQ. The length of the CDR3 is 15 residues. The sequenced sample consisted of peripheral blood. The origin of this receptor is a man aged 70-80 years with acute or convalescent COVID-19. The rearrangement joins TRBV5-1 to TRBJ2-1; the D gene is possibly TRBD1 (6 bases). As DNA, the CDR3 is TGCGCCAGCAGCTTGGCTGGGACATCGGGAAATGAGCAGTTCTTC. Encoded protein: CASSLAGTSGNEQFF.